The source of this TCR beta chain is a study of T-cell memory formation after mild COVID-19. General study results and limits: Whether day 37 second-wave clones are SARS-CoV-2-specific was not confirmed. Clones shrinking from day 15 to 85 showed even CD4/CD8 mixes; later expanders tilted CD4+.

The CDR3 is made up of 15 amino acids. CDR1 and CDR2 from the germline V gene are SGHDT and YYEEEE. J was trimmed by 4 bases and V by 2 bases; bases with no gene match: 4. This clonotype was picked up a small number of times. Its specificity is not known. Libraries for TCRalpha and TCRbeta carried sample barcodes and unique molecular identifiers via 5'RACE. TCRdb passed the 5' RACE reads through MiXCR, listing each CDR3 protein once. The sample consists of about 600,000 distinct CDR3 sequences, roughly 21% of them appearing once. The sample was PBMCs or a T cell subset sorted from them (not recorded which). V and J are TRBV5-6 and TRBJ1-5; 9 nucleotides agree with TRBD1. The sequence came from an adult woman who had mild COVID-19 (a few samples of this study predate the infection). Cell type and time point are not known. The CDR3 protein is CASSFRGQGNQPQHF. CDR3 coding DNA: TGTGCCAGCAGCTTTAGGGGACAGGGAAATCAGCCCCAGCATTTT.